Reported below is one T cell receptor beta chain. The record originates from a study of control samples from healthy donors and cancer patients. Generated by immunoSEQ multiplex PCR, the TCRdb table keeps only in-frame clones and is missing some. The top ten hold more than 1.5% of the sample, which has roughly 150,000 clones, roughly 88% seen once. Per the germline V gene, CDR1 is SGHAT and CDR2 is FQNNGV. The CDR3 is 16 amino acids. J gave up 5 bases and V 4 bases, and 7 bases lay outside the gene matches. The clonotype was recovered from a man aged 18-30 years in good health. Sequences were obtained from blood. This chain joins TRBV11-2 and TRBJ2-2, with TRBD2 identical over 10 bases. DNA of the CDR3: TGTGCCAGCAGCTCACCGGGACTAGCGCAAACCGGGGAGCTGTTTTTT. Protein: CASSSPGLAQTGELFF. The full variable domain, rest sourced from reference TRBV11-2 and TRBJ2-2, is EAGVAQSPRYKIIEKRQSVAFWCNPISGHATLYWYQQILGQGPKLLIQFQNNGVVDDSQLPKDRFSAERLKGVDSTLKIQPAKLEDSAVYLCASSSPGLAQTGELFFGEGSRLTVL.